This TCR beta chain comes out of a study of blood T cell repertoires in COVID-19. On the study more broadly: The United States, Italy and Spain supplied acute and convalescent COVID-19 samples. The analysed material was cDNA or gDNA that came from T cells, B-cell-depleted T cells, or PBMCs.

Original data processing: The assay estimated nucleated cells by amplifying reference gene primers. Data came from immunoSEQ multiplex PCR; TCRdb stores just in-frame clones and leaves some out. The V and J calls and clone size were taken over from that table, and D and trimming were inferred from the DNA. The table shows 60,000 or so clones, with nearly 80% occurring only once. Germline-derived CDR1 and CDR2 are SNHLY and FYNNEI. Unmatched junction bases numbered 11, after V lost 6 bases and J lost 4 bases. There are 15 residues in the CDR3. This TCR came from a human donor in a cohort sampled during active COVID-19. V usage is TRBV2 and J usage is TRBJ2-7; 8 nucleotides line up with TRBD1. Source material: peripheral blood. The CDR3 DNA is TGTGCCAGCAGGGGGGCTGGGACAGGTCGTTACGAGCAGTACTTC. Its translation is CASRGAGTGRYEQYF.